The 7 T cell receptor beta chains below come from one sample, sequenced in a study of T cell responses to AZD1222 COVID-19 vaccine. Sequencing used immunoSEQ multiplex PCR; TCRdb keeps in-frame clones, though not all of them. The data hold about 64,000 clones, with 80% observed a single time. The starting material was peripheral blood, obtained 28 days after the second AZD1222 dose. Every receptor here comes from an adult who received the AZD1222 COVID-19 vaccine.

This clone was detected a few times. The chain recombines TRBV15 with TRBJ2-7; 11 bases are a match to TRBD1. CDR3 length equals 13 residues. V lost 3 bases to trimming and J lost 6 bases; unmatched junction nucleotides: 1. In germline, CDR1 is LNHNV, CDR2 YYDKDF (reference sequence). CDR3 in DNA: TGTGCCACCAGCAGGGACAGGGGGCGCGAGCAGTACTTC. Its protein product is CATSRDRGREQYF.

V gene TRBV5-1 combines with J gene TRBJ1-2; perhaps TRBD1 as D (5 bases). This CDR3 comprises 14 residues. V was pared by 0 bases and J by 1 base, with 7 bases between. Germline values: CDR1 SGHRS, CDR2 YFSETQ. In DNA form, the CDR3 reads TGCGCCAGCAGCTTGGGGACAAGTAACTATGGCTACACCTTC. Its translation: CASSLGTSNYGYTF.

The rearrangement uses TRBV5-1 and TRBJ1-2; tentative D call: TRBD1 (6 bases). The V end lost 1 base, the J end lost 4 bases, and 14 bases lay between the germline ends. Germline CDR1 is SGHRS and CDR2 is YFSETQ. CDR3 length: 15 residues. The CDR3, as DNA: TGCGCCAGCAGCTTGTCCCCCACAGGGTCCTATGGCTACACCTTC. This translates into CASSLSPTGSYGYTF. Complete variable domain (other parts from reference TRBV5-1 and TRBJ1-2): KAGVTQTPRYLIKTRGQQVTLSCSPISGHRSVSWYQQTPGQGLQFLFEYFSETQRNKGNFPGRFSGRQFSNSRSEMNVSTLELGDSALYLCASSLSPTGSYGYTFGSGTRLTVV.

The chain combines TRBV14 with TRBJ1-4; tentatively, D is TRBD1 (5 bases). The V and J ends lost 4 bases and 7 bases respectively, with 16 bases between them. The germline gives CDR1 SGHDN, CDR2 FVKESK. CDR3 length equals 15 residues. DNA for the CDR3: TGTGCCAGCAGCCTCCAGATGGGGCGTGGTGAAAAACTGTTTTTT. Protein sequence: CASSLQMGRGEKLFF.

The V gene is TRBV11-2, the J gene TRBJ1-2, with D possibly TRBD1 on 5 matching bases. Germline CDR1 and CDR2: SGHAT and FQNNGV. The ends were cut back, 6 bases at V and 6 bases at J, with 11 bases in the middle. The CDR3 extends over 12 amino acids. In nucleotides, the CDR3 is TGTGCCAGCAGTCGGGAAGGGGATGGCTACACCTTC. Its translation is CASSREGDGYTF.

V and J are TRBV5-6 and TRBJ1-4; D is unresolved. This CDR3 has 13 amino acids. V lost 4 bases to trimming and J lost 5 bases, with 9 bases between them. Germline V gene sequence: CDR1 SGHDT, CDR2 YYEEEE. The CDR3 DNA sequence: TGTGCCAGCAGCATGGTGTCCAATGAAAAACTGTTTTTT. Translating it yields CASSMVSNEKLFF.

This clone appeared a single time. The chain combines TRBV10-2 with TRBJ2-1; D is perhaps TRBD2 (6 bases). The CDR3 contains 15 residues. V lost 7 bases, J lost 4 bases, and 17 bases lay in between. Germline V CDR1 and CDR2: WSHSY, SAAADI. CDR3 nucleotide sequence: TGCGCCAGCACCGGAGGGGACTTAATTTACAATGAGCAGTTCTTC. It specifies CASTGGDLIYNEQFF.